The 10 T cell receptor beta chains below all came from one sample that was sequenced in a study of blood T cells in healthy people across ages. Sample-barcoded 5' priming and a J-beta primer mix drove a second PCR of about 7 to 12 cycles. TCRdb redid the calling of the 5' RACE reads with MiXCR, one entry per CDR3 protein. The sample carries 650,000 to 1,000,000 distinct CDR3 sequences, 46% recorded once. Source material: blood. These receptors all come from a man older than 75 in good health.

This clonotype has just one count. One end of the junction does not line up with germline, which may come from a read error. CDR3 DNA: TGTACCACCGCGACGGGGGTTTCCACAGATACGCAGTATTTT. This translates into CTTATGVSTDTQYF. This rearrangement joins TRBV24-1 to TRBJ2-3; a possible D gene is TRBD2 (6 bases). This CDR3 is built from 14 residues. Germline V gene sequence: CDR1 KGHDR, CDR2 SFDVKD.

The V call is TRBV7-2, the J call TRBJ1-1; a possible D gene is TRBD1 (5 bases). Germline CDR1 is SGHTA and CDR2 is FQGNSA. Trimming removed 0 bases at V and 7 bases at J, with 15 bases between. The CDR3 extends over 15 amino acids. In DNA form, the CDR3 reads TGTGCCAGCAGCTTAGCGCAGTCAGGGTCGGGTGAAGCTTTCTTT. It codes for CASSLAQSGSGEAFF.

The V and J genes are TRBV25-1 and TRBJ1-4, with D unclear. The V end was cut by 8 bases, the J end by 4 bases, with 14 bases between. Germline V lookup: CDR1 MGHDK, CDR2 SYGVNS. The CDR3 runs 14 residues. Written as DNA, the CDR3 is TGTGCCAGCGGTGCCCCGTCGGATAATGAAAAACTGTTTTTT. This translates into CASGAPSDNEKLFF.

The chain uses TRBV12-3 or TRBV12-4 and TRBJ2-4, with D tentatively TRBD1 (6 bases). The CDR3 runs 15 residues. The ends were cut back, 6 bases at V and 0 bases at J, with 12 bases in the middle. CDR3 DNA: TGTGCCAGCAGGGGGGCCGGGATAGCCAAAAACATTCAGTACTTC. Amino acid sequence: CASRGAGIAKNIQYF.

This clonotype turned up a few times. The rearrangement joins TRBV4-2 to TRBJ2-5, with 8 bases identical to TRBD2. The CDR3 extends over 17 amino acids. Germline CDR1 is LGHNA and CDR2 is YNFKEQ. J lost 5 bases, V lost 0 bases, and 11 bases had no gene match. The CDR3 DNA reads as TGTGCCAGCAGCCAAGAATTACGGCTAGCGGGCTTGGAGACCCAGTACTTC. Its translation is CASSQELRLAGLETQYF.

This chain links TRBV12-3 or TRBV12-4 with TRBJ2-3; 9 nucleotides match TRBD2. CDR3 length: 16 amino acids. Germline trimming cut 5 bases from V and 6 bases from J; bases unmatched to any gene: 12. The CDR3 reads CASSPQASGISDTQYF. CDR3 in DNA: TGTGCCAGCAGTCCACAGGCTAGCGGGATCTCTGATACGCAGTATTTT.

The table lists this clonotype with a count of one. At one of its ends the junction is not consistent with the germline gene, which may arise from a read error. The chain carries TRBV4-1 and TRBJ1-1; no clear D gene. The CDR3 contains 13 residues. Germline CDR1 and CDR2: MGHRA and YSYEKL. The CDR3 DNA is TGCGCCAGCAGCCTCCTAGAGAACGCTGAAGCTTTCTTT. The encoded protein is CASSLLENAEAFF.

This clonotype was detected many times. The V gene is TRBV20-1, the J gene TRBJ2-3; D is ambiguous. Trimming stripped 0 bases from V and 10 bases from J, with 11 bases between. CDR1 DFQATT and CDR2 SNEGSKA come from the germline V gene (reference sequence). This CDR3 is 12 amino acids long. CDR3 sequence: CSARDDIRAQYF. The DNA for the CDR3 is TGCAGTGCTAGAGACGATATTCGAGCGCAGTATTTT.

The chain recombines TRBV12-3 or TRBV12-4 with TRBJ2-1, with 11 bases lining up with TRBD1. V shed 3 bases and J 3 bases; nucleotides not matched to a gene: 4. This CDR3 comprises 16 residues. The CDR3 loop is CASSLWTGGIYNEQFF. The CDR3 nucleotides are TGTGCCAGCAGTTTGTGGACAGGGGGCATCTACAATGAGCAGTTCTTC.

This clonotype was recorded at least ten times. The CDR3 is CAISDRTGVDEQYF. CDR3 nucleotides: TGTGCCATCAGTGATAGGACAGGGGTTGACGAGCAGTACTTC. The chain uses TRBV10-3 and TRBJ2-7; 9 nucleotides agree with TRBD1. V lost 3 bases and J lost 5; bases outside the gene matches: 5. Germline CDR1 and CDR2: ENHRY and SYGVKD. CDR3 size: 14 residues.